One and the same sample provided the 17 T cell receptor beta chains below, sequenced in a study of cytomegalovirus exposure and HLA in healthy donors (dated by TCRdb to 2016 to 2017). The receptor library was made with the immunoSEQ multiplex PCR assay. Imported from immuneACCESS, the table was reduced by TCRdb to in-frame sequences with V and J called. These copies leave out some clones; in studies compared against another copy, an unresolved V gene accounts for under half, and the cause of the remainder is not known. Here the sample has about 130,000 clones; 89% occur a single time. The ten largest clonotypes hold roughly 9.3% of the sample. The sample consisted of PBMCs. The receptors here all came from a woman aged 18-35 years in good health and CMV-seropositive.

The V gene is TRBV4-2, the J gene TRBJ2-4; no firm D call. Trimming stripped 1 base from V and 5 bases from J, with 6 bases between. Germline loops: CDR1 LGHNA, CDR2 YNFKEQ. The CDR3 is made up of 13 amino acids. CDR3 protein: CASSQGAENIQYF. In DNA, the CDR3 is TGTGCCAGCAGCCAAGGTGCGGAAAACATTCAGTACTTC.

CDR3 DNA sequence: TGTGCCAGCAGCTTCACAGGGAACTATGGCTACACCTTC. Translation gives CASSFTGNYGYTF. The J gene is TRBJ1-2, the V gene TRBV7-2; weak D call: TRBD1 (6 bases). V was trimmed by 3 bases and J by 2 bases, leaving 7 bases between them. The germline V gene encodes CDR1 SGHTA and CDR2 FQGNSA. This CDR3 spans 13 amino acids. Looking up the rest from reference TRBV7-2 and TRBJ1-2 gives the full variable domain: GAGVSQSPSNKVTEKGKDVELRCDPISGHTALYWYRQSLGQGLEFLIYFQGNSAPDKSGLPSDRFSAERTGGSVSTLTIQRTQQEDSAVYLCASSFTGNYGYTFGSGTRLTVV.

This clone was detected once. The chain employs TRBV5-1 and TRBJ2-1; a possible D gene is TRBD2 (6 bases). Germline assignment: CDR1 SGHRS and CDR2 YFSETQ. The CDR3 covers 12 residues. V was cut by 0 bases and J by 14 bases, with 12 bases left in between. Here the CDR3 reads CASSLAREVKFF. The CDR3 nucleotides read TGCGCCAGCAGCTTGGCCAGGGAGGTAAAGTTCTTC. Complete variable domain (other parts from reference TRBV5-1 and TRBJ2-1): KAGVTQTPRYLIKTRGQQVTLSCSPISGHRSVSWYQQTPGQGLQFLFEYFSETQRNKGNFPGRFSGRQFSNSRSEMNVSTLELGDSALYLCASSLAREVKFFGPGTRLTVL.

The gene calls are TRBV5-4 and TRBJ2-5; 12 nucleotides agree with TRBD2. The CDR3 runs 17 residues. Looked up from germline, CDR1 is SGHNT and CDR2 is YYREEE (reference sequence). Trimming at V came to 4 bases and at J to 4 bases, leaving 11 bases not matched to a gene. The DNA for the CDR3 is TGTGCCAGCAGCGTCCCGTCTAGCGGGGGGGCCGGAGAGACCCAGTACTTC. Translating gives CASSVPSSGGAGETQYF.

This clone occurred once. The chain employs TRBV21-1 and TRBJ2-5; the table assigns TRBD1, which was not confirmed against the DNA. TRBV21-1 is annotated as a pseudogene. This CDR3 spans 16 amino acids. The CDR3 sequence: CASGTETYTYQETQYF. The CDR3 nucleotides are TGTGCCAGCGGGACAGAGACCTACACTTACCAAGAGACCCAGTACTTC.

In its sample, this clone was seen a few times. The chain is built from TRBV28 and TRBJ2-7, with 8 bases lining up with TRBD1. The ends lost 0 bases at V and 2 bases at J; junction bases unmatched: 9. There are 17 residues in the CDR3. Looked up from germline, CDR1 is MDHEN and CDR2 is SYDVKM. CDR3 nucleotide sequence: TGTGCCAGCAGTTTATGGACGGGACAGGTAACCACCTACGAGCAGTACTTC. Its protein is CASSLWTGQVTTYEQYF.

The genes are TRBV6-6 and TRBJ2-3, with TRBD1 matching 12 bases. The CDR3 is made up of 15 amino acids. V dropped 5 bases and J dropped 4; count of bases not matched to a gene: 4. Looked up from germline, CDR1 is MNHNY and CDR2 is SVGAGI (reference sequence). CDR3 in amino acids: CASSPGQGASDTQYF. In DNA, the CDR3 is TGTGCCAGCAGTCCGGGACAGGGGGCCTCAGATACGCAGTATTTT.

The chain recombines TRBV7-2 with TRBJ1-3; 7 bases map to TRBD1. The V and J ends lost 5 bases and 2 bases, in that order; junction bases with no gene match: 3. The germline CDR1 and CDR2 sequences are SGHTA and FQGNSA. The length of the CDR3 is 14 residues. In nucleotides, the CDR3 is TGTGCCAGCAGCACGGGACAGCCTGGAAACACCATATATTTT. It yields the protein CASSTGQPGNTIYF. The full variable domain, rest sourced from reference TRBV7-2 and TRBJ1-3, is GAGVSQSPSNKVTEKGKDVELRCDPISGHTALYWYRQSLGQGLEFLIYFQGNSAPDKSGLPSDRFSAERTGGSVSTLTIQRTQQEDSAVYLCASSTGQPGNTIYFGEGSWLTVV.

In DNA form, the CDR3 reads TGTGCCAGCAGCTTGGGACTAGGCAATGAGCAGTTCTTC. Amino acids: CASSLGLGNEQFF. The V gene is TRBV7-3, the J gene TRBJ2-1; 8 nucleotides match TRBD2. CDR1 is SGHTA and CDR2 is FQGTGA in the germline V gene. The CDR3 runs 13 residues. V was pared by 3 bases and J by 6 bases, with 1 base of the junction left unmatched.

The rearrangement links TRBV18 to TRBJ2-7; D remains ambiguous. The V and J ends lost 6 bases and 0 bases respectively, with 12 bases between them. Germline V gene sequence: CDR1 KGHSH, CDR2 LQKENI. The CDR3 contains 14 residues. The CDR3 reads CASSPDRSSYEQYF. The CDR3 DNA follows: TGTGCCAGCTCCCCCGACCGGAGCTCCTACGAGCAGTACTTC.

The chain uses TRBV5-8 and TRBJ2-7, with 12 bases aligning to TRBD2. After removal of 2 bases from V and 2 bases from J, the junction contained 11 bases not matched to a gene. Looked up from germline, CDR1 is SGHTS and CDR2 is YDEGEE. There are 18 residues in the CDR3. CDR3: CASSFLTSGGPGAYEQYF. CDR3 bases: TGTGCCAGCAGCTTCCTAACTAGCGGGGGGCCGGGGGCCTACGAGCAGTACTTC. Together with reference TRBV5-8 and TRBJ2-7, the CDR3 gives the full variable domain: EAGVTQSPTHLIKTRGQQATLRCSPISGHTSVYWYQQALGLGLQFLLWYDEGEERNRGNFPPRFSGRQFPNYSSELNVNALELEDSALYLCASSFLTSGGPGAYEQYFGPGTRLTVT.

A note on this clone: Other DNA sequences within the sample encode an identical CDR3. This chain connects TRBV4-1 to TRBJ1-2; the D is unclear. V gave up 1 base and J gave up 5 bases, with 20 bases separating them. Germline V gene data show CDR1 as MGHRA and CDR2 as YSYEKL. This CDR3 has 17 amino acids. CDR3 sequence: CASSQAPFSGLLYGYTF. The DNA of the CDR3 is TGCGCCAGCAGCCAAGCCCCGTTCTCGGGTCTCCTTTATGGCTACACCTTC.

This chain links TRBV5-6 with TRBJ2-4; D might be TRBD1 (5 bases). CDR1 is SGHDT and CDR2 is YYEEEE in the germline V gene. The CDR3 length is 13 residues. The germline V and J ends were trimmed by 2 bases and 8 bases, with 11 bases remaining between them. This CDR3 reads CASSLTGSHIQYF. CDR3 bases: TGTGCCAGCAGCTTAACAGGTAGCCACATTCAGTACTTC.

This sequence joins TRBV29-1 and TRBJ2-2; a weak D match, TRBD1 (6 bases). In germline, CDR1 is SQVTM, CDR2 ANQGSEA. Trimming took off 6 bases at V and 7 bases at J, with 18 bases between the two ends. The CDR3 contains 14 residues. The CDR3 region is CSVNRGMSGGELFF. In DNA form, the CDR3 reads TGCAGCGTCAATAGGGGGATGTCGGGCGGGGAGCTGTTTTTT.

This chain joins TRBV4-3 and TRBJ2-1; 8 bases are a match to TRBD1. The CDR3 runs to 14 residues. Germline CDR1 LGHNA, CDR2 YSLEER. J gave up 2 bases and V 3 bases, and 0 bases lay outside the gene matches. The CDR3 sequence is CASSHRGPYNEQFF. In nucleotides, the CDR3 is TGCGCCAGCAGCCACAGGGGGCCCTACAATGAGCAGTTCTTC.

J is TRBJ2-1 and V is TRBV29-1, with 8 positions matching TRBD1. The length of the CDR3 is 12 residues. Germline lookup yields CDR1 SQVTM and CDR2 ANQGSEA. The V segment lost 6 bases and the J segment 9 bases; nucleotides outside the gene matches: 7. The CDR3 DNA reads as TGCAGCGTCGAGTTACAGGGGGTTGAGCAGTTCTTC. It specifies CSVELQGVEQFF.

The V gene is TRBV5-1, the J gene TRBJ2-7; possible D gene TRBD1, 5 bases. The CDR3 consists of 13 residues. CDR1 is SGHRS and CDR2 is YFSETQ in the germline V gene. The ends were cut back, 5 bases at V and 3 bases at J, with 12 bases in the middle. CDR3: CASRGVTDYEQYF. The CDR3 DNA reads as TGCGCCAGCAGAGGGGTAACCGACTACGAGCAGTACTTC.